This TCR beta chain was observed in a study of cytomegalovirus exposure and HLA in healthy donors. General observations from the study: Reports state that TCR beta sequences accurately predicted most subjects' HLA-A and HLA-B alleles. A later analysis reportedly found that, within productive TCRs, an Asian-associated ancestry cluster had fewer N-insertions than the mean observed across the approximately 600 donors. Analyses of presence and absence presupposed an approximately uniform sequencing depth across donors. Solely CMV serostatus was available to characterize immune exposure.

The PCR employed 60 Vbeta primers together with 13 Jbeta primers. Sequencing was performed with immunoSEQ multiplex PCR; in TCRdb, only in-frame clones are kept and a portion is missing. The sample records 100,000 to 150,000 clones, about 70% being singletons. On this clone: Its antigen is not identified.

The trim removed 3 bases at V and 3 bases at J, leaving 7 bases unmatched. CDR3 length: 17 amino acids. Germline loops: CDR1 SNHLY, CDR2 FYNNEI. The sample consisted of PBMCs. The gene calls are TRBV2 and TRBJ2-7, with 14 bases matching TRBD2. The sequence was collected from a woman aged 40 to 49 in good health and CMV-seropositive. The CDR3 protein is CASSDTGTSGSRYEQYF. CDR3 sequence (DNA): TGTGCCAGCAGTGACACCGGGACTAGCGGGAGTCGCTACGAGCAGTACTTC.